These T cell receptor beta chains were read from a single sample in a study of cytomegalovirus exposure and HLA in healthy donors. The repertoire was sequenced with immunoSEQ multiplex PCR; TCRdb's copy has only in-frame clones and lacks some. The table records under 150,000 clones, 70% to 80% of them present only once. The sequenced sample was PBMCs. Receptors were obtained from a female donor in good health and CMV-seronegative. CDR3s include the opening cysteine and the closing phenylalanine or tryptophan. The D gene is left open where the match is weak. Expanded clones are given a class, and other clones once, few, many or no size at all.

>-|-|TRBJ1-5|TRBV6-1
TGTGCCAGCAGTAAGGACGGCTGGGGCCAGCCCCAGCATTTT
CASSKDGWGQPQHF
>-|-|TRBJ2-1|TRBV7-9
TGTGCCAGCAGCTTAGGGGCCAATGAGCAGTTCTTC
CASSLGANEQFF
>TRBD1|-|TRBJ1-2|TRBV7-9
TGTTCCAGCAGCTTAGTATACGACAGGGGCAATAACTATGGCTACACCTTC
CSSSLVYDRGNNYGYTF
>-|-|TRBJ1-1|TRBV11-3
TGTGCCAGCAGTTCCCTCCGGGGGGCCGGGACTGAAGCTTTCTTT
CASSSLRGAGTEAFF
>-|-|TRBJ2-7|TRBV5-4
TGTGCCAGCAGCTTTAGGGGCGAGTTCTCCTACGAGCAGTACTTC
CASSFRGEFSYEQYF
>TRBD1|-|TRBJ2-7|TRBV5-1
TGCGCCAGCAGCTTGTGGGACAGCGCCTACGAGCAGTACTTC
CASSLWDSAYEQYF
>-|-|TRBJ2-7|TRBV7-3
TGTGCCAGCAGCCTTATTGGTGGAGCCGAGCAGTACTTC
CASSLIGGAEQYF
>TRBD2|-|TRBJ2-7|TRBV29-1
TGCAGCGTTGAAGTGGGCGGGGGGCCCGGGGAGCAGTACTTC
CSVEVGGGPGEQYF
>TRBD2|few|TRBJ2-7|TRBV7-2
TGTGCCAGCAGCTTAGTCCTCGGACTAGCGGTGTCCTACGAGCAGTACTTC
CASSLVLGLAVSYEQYF
>-|-|TRBJ1-5|TRBV19
TGTGCCAGTAGTATAGAGGAGGTAGGCCAGCCCCAGCATTTT
CASSIEEVGQPQHF
>TRBD2|-|TRBJ2-4|TRBV2
TGTGCCAGCGGAAAGACTAGCGGGAAAGGCATTCAGTACTTC
CASGKTSGKGIQYF
>-|-|TRBJ1-4|TRBV10-3
TGTGCCATCAGTGAGTCGTTATCCGGGGGGCGTGAAAAACTGTTTTTT
CAISESLSGGREKLFF
>-|-|TRBJ1-1|TRBV5-1
TGCGCCAGCAGCCGGCGATCGGACTTGGGAGCTGAAGCTTTCTTT
CASSRRSDLGAEAFF
>-|-|TRBJ1-1|TRBV29-1
TGCAGCGTTGAACCTGGGGGAGGTACTGAAGCTTTCTTT
CSVEPGGGTEAFF
>TRBD2|-|TRBJ2-3|TRBV4-1
TGCGCCAGCAGCCAAGCGGGACTAGCTGGAGATACGCAGTATTTT
CASSQAGLAGDTQYF
>-|-|TRBJ2-3|TRBV25-1
TGTGCCAGCAAAGGAGACACAGATACGCAGTATTTT
CASKGDTDTQYF
>TRBD1|-|TRBJ2-1|TRBV5-1
TGCGCCAGCAGCCCTGGGACAGGGGCAATCAATGAGCAGTTCTTC
CASSPGTGAINEQFF
>-|-|TRBJ2-7|TRBV7-6
TGTGCCAGCAGCTTATTCCGGACGGTCTGGGGGGTTCTCTACGAGCAGTACTTC
CASSLFRTVWGVLYEQYF
>-|-|TRBJ1-4|TRBV15
TGTGCCACCAGTCTCCTGCTGGGCGTTAATGAAAAACTGTTTTTT
CATSLLLGVNEKLFF
>TRBD2|-|TRBJ2-7|TRBV5-1
TGCGCCAGCAGCTTGTTTACGGGACTAGCGGGAGGGCCTAGATACGAGCAGTACTTC
CASSLFTGLAGGPRYEQYF
>-|-|TRBJ1-5|TRBV5-5
TGTGCCAGCAGCCCCACGGGGGTGGGGCCCCAGCATTTT
CASSPTGVGPQHF
>TRBD1|-|TRBJ1-2|TRBV29-1
TGCAGCGTTGAAGGTACGGGACAGGGGATAACTAACTATGGCTACACCTTC
CSVEGTGQGITNYGYTF
>-|-|TRBJ1-2|TRBV25-1
TGTGCCAGCAGTGAACGGGACTGGGGAGGCTACACCTTC
CASSERDWGGYTF
>-|-|TRBJ2-5|TRBV5-1
TGCGCCAGCAGCTTAGGAGGGAGTCAAGAGACCCAGTACTTC
CASSLGGSQETQYF
>-|-|TRBJ2-1|TRBV7-2
TGTGCCAGCAGCTTAGCGCACACCTACAATGAGCAGTTCTTC
CASSLAHTYNEQFF
>TRBD1|-|TRBJ1-1|TRBV4-1
TGCGCCAGCAGCCAAGTTGCAGGGGGCGGCCCTGAAGCTTTCTTT
CASSQVAGGGPEAFF
>-|-|TRBJ2-1|TRBV9
TGTGCCAGCAGCTTAGACGGGCGGGCCTACAATGAGCAGTTCTTC
CASSLDGRAYNEQFF
>-|many|TRBJ1-3|TRBV7-9
TGTGCCAGCAGCTTAGCTATGCAGGGAGGAAACACCATATATTTT
CASSLAMQGGNTIYF
>-|-|TRBJ1-2|TRBV6-5
TGTGCCAGCAGTAAGGGACTTCTGGGAGGCTACACCTTC
CASSKGLLGGYTF
>TRBD1|-|TRBJ1-5|TRBV6-1
TGTGCCAGCAGTCGAGGGACAGGGACTCGGCAGCCCCAGCATTTT
CASSRGTGTRQPQHF
>-|few|TRBJ1-4|TRBV19
TGTGCCAGTAGTGAGGGGGATGCAACTAATGAAAAACTGTTTTTT
CASSEGDATNEKLFF
>TRBD1|-|TRBJ2-3|TRBV5-4
TGTGCCAGCAGCCGACAGGGGGCTGGCACAGATACGCAGTATTTT
CASSRQGAGTDTQYF
>-|-|TRBJ2-6|TRBV7-8
TGTGCCAGCAGCTTAGCATACCGGGGGTCCTCATTCTCTGGGGCCAACGTCCTGACTTTC
CASSLAYRGSSFSGANVLTF
>TRBD1|-|TRBJ1-4|TRBV9
TGTGCCAGCAGCGACGGGACAGCTAATGAAAAACTGTTTTTT
CASSDGTANEKLFF
>TRBD2|-|TRBJ2-3|TRBV15
TGTGCCACCAGCAGAGATCGTAGCGGGAGGGCAGATACGCAGTATTTT
CATSRDRSGRADTQYF
>TRBD2|-|TRBJ2-1|TRBV28
TGTGCCAGCAGTTACCCAAGGACTAGCGGGAGATTTTACAATGAGCAGTTCTTC
CASSYPRTSGRFYNEQFF
>TRBD2|few|TRBJ2-5|TRBV5-6
TGTGCCAGCAGCTTGGGACTAGCGGGTCGAGCGTACTTC
CASSLGLAGRAYF
>TRBD1|few|TRBJ2-7|TRBV6-6
TGTGCCAGCAGGTCCACAGGGGTTGGGTCCTACGAGCAGTACTTC
CASRSTGVGSYEQYF
>-|-|TRBJ2-3|TRBV18
TGTGCCAGCTCACCCCTAGCAGATACGCAGTATTTT
CASSPLADTQYF
>TRBD1|many|TRBJ2-1|TRBV7-2
TGTGCCAGCAGCTTAGGGACAGGGGATCAGCAGTTCTTC
CASSLGTGDQQFF
>-|-|TRBJ1-5|TRBV2
TGTGCCAGCAGTGAGCCCCAGTCCCAGCATTTT
CASSEPQSQHF
>TRBD2|-|TRBJ2-4|TRBV13
TGTGCCAGCAGCACCCAGCGGGGGCGGACCAAAAACATTCAGTACTTC
CASSTQRGRTKNIQYF
>-|-|TRBJ1-3|TRBV11-2
TGTGCCAGCAGCTTGACAGGAATCCTCGGAAACACCATATATTTT
CASSLTGILGNTIYF
>-|few|TRBJ1-1|TRBV9
TGTGCCAGCAGCGTCGGTTACGGGAACACTGAAGCTTTCTTT
CASSVGYGNTEAFF
>-|-|TRBJ1-1|TRBV5-4
TGTGCCAGCAGCTTGATCAGACAGAGGGAAGCTTTCTTT
CASSLIRQREAFF
>-|-|TRBJ2-3|TRBV7-9
TGTGCCAGCAGCTCAAGGGGATTGACAGATACGCAGTATTTT
CASSSRGLTDTQYF
>TRBD1|-|TRBJ2-3|TRBV9
TGTGCCAGCAGCGTACAAGGACAGGAAGAAATAGATACGCAGTATTTT
CASSVQGQEEIDTQYF
>-|-|TRBJ2-7|TRBV10-2
TGCGCCAGCAGTGAGTCGGTAGCGCACTCCTACGAGCAGTACTTC
CASSESVAHSYEQYF
>TRBD1|-|TRBJ2-7|TRBV27
TGTGCCAGCAGGAAAAGGGGACAGGGGGACGAGCAGTACTTC
CASRKRGQGDEQYF
>TRBD2|few|TRBJ2-2|TRBV18
TGTGCCAGCTCAATGGCGGGAGCCGACACCGGGGAGCTGTTTTTT
CASSMAGADTGELFF
>TRBD2|few|TRBJ2-3|TRBV5-1
TGCGCCAGCAGCCCGGGGCGACTAGCGGGGGAGGATACGCAGTATTTT
CASSPGRLAGEDTQYF
>-|few|TRBJ2-7|TRBV6-1
TGTGCCAGCAGTCGGGAGAATTACGAGCAGTACTTC
CASSRENYEQYF
>-|few|TRBJ1-1|TRBV29-1
TGCAGCGTTGAAGAAGGGGGGGCCCGTGAAGCTTTCTTT
CSVEEGGAREAFF
>-|-|TRBJ1-2|TRBV7-2
TGTGCCAGCAGCCGAAGGGGGACTAACTATGGCTACACCTTC
CASSRRGTNYGYTF
>-|-|TRBJ1-1|TRBV2
TGTGCCAGCAGAAGGGGCAGGGTAGGTGAAGCTTTCTTT
CASRRGRVGEAFF
>TRBD2|few|TRBJ2-3|TRBV19
TGTGCCAGTAGTAGGGACCCTAGCGGTCATTCATTCGATACGCAGTATTTT
CASSRDPSGHSFDTQYF
>-|-|TRBJ2-2|TRBV7-7
TGTGCTAGCAGCCCAGTGGGAGGTGGCGGGGAGCTGTTTTTT
CASSPVGGGGELFF
>-|-|TRBJ2-7|TRBV28
TGTGCCAGCAGTTCCGGTCGGGACACTACCTTCTACGAGCAGTACTTC
CASSSGRDTTFYEQYF
>TRBD1|once|TRBJ1-1|TRBV5-1
TGCGCCAGCAGCTGGGGACAGCTGGTCCACACTGAAGCTTTCTTT
CASSWGQLVHTEAFF